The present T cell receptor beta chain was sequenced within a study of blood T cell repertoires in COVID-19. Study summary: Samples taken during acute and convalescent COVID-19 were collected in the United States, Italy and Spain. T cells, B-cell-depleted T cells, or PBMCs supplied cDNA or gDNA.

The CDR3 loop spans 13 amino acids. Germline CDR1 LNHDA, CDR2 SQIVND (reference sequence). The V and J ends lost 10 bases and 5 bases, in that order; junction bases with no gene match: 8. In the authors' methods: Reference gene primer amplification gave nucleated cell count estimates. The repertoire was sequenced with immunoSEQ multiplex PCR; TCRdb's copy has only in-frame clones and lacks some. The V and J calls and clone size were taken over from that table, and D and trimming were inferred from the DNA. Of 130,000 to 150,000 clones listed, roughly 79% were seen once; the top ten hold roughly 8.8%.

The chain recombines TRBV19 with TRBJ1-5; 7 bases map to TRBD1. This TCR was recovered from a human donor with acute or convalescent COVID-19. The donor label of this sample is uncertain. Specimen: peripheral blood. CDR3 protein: CATRDRRDQPQHF. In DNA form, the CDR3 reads TGTGCCACCCGGGACAGACGGGATCAGCCCCAGCATTTT. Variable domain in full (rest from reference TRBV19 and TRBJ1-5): DGGITQSPKYLFRKEGQNVTLSCEQNLNHDAMYWYRQDPGQGLRLIYYSQIVNDFQKGDIAEGYSVSREKKESFPLTVTSAQKNPTAFYLCATRDRRDQPQHFGDGTRLSIL.